This TCR beta chain was captured by sequencing in a study of blood T cell repertoires in COVID-19. There are 14 residues in the CDR3. Per the germline V gene, CDR1 is SGHDT and CDR2 is YYEEEE. Unmatched junction bases numbered 4, after V lost 0 bases and J lost 6 bases. Per the study methods: Nucleated cell counts were estimated from reference gene primer amplification. TCRdb's table, derived via immunoSEQ multiplex PCR, lists solely in-frame clones and lacks some. The D gene and trimming were derived from the DNA, and the V and J assignments and clone size from that table. This sample has 300,000 or so clones, with around 92% found just once.

This clonotype was sampled from a woman aged 50 to 60 who had been exposed to COVID-19. Sample: PBMCs or T cells enriched from blood (not recorded which). The chain recombines TRBV5-6 with TRBJ1-2; 8 bases align to TRBD1. The DNA of the CDR3 is TGTGCCAGCAGCTTGGTTTTGGACAGGGATGGCTACACCTTC. It codes for CASSLVLDRDGYTF.